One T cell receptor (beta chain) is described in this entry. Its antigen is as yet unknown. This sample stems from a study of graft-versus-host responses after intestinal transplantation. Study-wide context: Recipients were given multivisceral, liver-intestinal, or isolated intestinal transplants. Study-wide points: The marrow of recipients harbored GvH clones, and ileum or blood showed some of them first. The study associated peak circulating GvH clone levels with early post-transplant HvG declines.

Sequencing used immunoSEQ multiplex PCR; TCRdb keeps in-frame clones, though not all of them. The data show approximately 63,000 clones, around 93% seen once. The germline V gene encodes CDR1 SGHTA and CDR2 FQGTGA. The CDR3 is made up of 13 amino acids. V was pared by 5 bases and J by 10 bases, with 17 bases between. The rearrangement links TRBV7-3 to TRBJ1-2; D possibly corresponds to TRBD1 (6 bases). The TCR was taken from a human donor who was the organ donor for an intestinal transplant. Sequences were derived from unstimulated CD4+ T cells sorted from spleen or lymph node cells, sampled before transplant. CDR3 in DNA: TGTGCCAGCAGCCTCACGGGACAAGGGAACTACACCTTC. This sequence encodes CASSLTGQGNYTF.